One T cell receptor (beta chain) is described in this entry. Antigen: not known. The data derive from a study of identifying expanded T cells in peripheral blood. Broader study findings: Over around two and four weeks, about 17 and 20 clones changed, versus 1.2 between replicates. Two-week clone count variance significantly increased as total template count grew.

Clones were sequenced by immunoSEQ multiplex PCR, and TCRdb holds only the in-frame ones, with some missing. Of around 90,000 clones in the sample, around 88% are singletons; the top ten hold about 4%. The CDR3 extends over 12 amino acids. CDR1 and CDR2 (germline): GTSNPN, SVGIG (reference sequence). Trimming took off 0 bases at V and 6 bases at J, with 9 bases between the two ends. During the collection period, no donor immune events like infections were recorded. This chain connects TRBV30 to TRBJ2-7; D gene ambiguous. This clonotype was obtained from a person between 18 and 70 years old in good health. Sequenced sample: blood. This chain's CDR3 is CAWSVSGFEQYF. CDR3 in DNA: TGTGCCTGGAGTGTATCCGGGTTCGAGCAGTACTTC.